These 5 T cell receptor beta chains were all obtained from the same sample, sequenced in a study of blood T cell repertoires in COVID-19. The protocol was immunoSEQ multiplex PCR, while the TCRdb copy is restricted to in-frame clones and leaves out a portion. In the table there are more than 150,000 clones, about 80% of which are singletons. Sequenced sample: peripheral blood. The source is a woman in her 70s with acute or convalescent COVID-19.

This chain's CDR3 is CASSPRESGTEAFF. Here the CDR3 DNA reads TGCGCCAGCAGCCCCCGGGAAAGTGGCACTGAAGCTTTCTTT. V is TRBV5-1 and J is TRBJ1-1; D gene unclear. The CDR3 totals 14 residues. The germline V gene has CDR1 SGHRS and CDR2 YFSETQ. Trimming removed 4 bases at V and 4 bases at J, with 14 bases between.

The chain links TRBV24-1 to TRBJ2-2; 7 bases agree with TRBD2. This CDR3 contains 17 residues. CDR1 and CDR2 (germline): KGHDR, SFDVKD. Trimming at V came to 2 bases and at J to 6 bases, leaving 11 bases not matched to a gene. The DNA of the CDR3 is TGTGCCACCAGTGATTCATTCCGACTAGCCTCGGCCGGGGAGCTGTTTTTT. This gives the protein CATSDSFRLASAGELFF.

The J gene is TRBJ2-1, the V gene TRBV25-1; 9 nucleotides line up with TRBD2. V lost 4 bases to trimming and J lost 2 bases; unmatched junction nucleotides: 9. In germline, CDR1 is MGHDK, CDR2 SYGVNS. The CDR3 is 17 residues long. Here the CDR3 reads CASSADGTSITYNEQFF. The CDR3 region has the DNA TGTGCCAGCAGTGCAGACGGGACTAGCATAACCTACAATGAGCAGTTCTTC.

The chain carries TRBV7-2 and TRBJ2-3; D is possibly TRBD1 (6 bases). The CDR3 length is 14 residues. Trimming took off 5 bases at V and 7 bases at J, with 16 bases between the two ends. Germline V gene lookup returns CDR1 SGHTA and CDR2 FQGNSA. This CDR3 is CASSLDRTANTQYF. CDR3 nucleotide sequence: TGTGCCAGCAGCCTAGACAGGACGGCGAATACGCAGTATTTT.

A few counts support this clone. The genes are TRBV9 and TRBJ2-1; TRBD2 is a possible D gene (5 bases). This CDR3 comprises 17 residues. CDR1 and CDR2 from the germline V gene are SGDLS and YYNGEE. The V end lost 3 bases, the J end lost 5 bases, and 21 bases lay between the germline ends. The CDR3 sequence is CASSAGGLTNRDNEQFF. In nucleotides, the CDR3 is TGTGCCAGCAGCGCCGGCGGACTGACGAATAGGGACAATGAGCAGTTCTTC.